Listed here are 5 T cell receptor beta chains from one sample, sequenced in a study of OX40 agonist ivuxolimab in advanced cancers. Libraries were built with the immunoSEQ multiplex PCR assay. This immuneACCESS table, as held by TCRdb, lists in-frame sequences with V and J called but not all clones. Of the missing ones, under half trace to an unresolved V gene in checked studies; the others have no known cause. The sample records about 16,000 clones, 90% of which are singletons. The ten largest clones take up 29% of the sample. The sample was CD4+ or CD8+ T cells sorted from blood, taken in a trial of the OX40 agonist ivuxolimab. The receptor source for this set is an adult with an advanced solid tumor such as melanoma, head and neck, liver or kidney cancer.

This rearrangement joins TRBV7-6 to TRBJ2-7, with TRBD2 matching 10 bases. The ends lost 0 bases at V and 5 bases at J; junction bases unmatched: 4. CDR3 length: 15 residues. Germline CDR1 reads SGHVS; CDR2 reads FNYEAQ. The CDR3 DNA sequence: TGTGCCAGCAGCTTAGCCCTAGCGGGAGCTAACGAGCAGTACTTC. This translates into CASSLALAGANEQYF.

The rearrangement joins TRBV9 to TRBJ1-6, with 8 bases lining up with TRBD1. The ends lost 4 bases at V and 7 bases at J; junction bases unmatched: 10. CDR3 length equals 16 residues. CDR1 and CDR2 (germline): SGDLS, YYNGEE. In DNA, the CDR3 is TGTGCCAGCAGCATAGGACAGGGTTTTGGGAATTCACCCCTCCACTTT. Protein sequence: CASSIGQGFGNSPLHF.

The CDR3 is CASSYLGEGEDNEQFF. DNA of the CDR3: TGTGCCAGCAGTTACTTAGGGGAAGGGGAAGACAATGAGCAGTTCTTC. The chain is built from TRBV6-6 and TRBJ2-1, with D perhaps TRBD1 (5 bases). Per germline, CDR1 MNHNY and CDR2 SVGAGI (reference sequence). The germline V and J ends were trimmed by 1 base and 5 bases, with 15 bases remaining between them. The CDR3 sequence is 16 residues long.

The chain's CDR3 is CASSLSVGNRGTGELFF. The CDR3 DNA sequence: TGTGCCAGCAGCTTATCCGTCGGCAATCGGGGAACTGGGGAGCTGTTTTTT. The chain has TRBV7-6 and TRBJ2-2, with D perhaps TRBD2 (5 bases). Germline V gene sequence: CDR1 SGHVS, CDR2 FNYEAQ. Deletions cut 2 bases from V and 8 bases from J, with 21 bases between. This CDR3 is built from 17 residues.

The genes are TRBV7-8 and TRBJ2-7, with D hard to call. The CDR3 sequence is 14 residues long. Germline lookup yields CDR1 SGHVS and CDR2 FQNEAQ. Trimming shortened V by 1 base and J by 3 bases, and 10 bases separated the two germline ends. Here the CDR3 reads CASSLEVAGYEQYF. The CDR3 bases are TGTGCCAGCAGCTTAGAGGTAGCCGGCTACGAGCAGTACTTC.